These T cell receptor beta chains were read from a single sample in a study of blood T cell repertoires in COVID-19. Sequencing was performed with immunoSEQ multiplex PCR; in TCRdb, only in-frame clones are kept and a portion is missing. The repertoire consists of some 240,000 clones, with 75% to 85% occurring once and the leading ten covering roughly 8.7%. The sequenced sample was peripheral blood. These receptors originate from a man aged 50 or older with active or convalescent COVID-19. CDR3s include the opening cysteine and the closing phenylalanine or tryptophan. A D gene is named only where the DNA matches it firmly. Size tells how often a clone was seen (once, few, many) or the class of an expanded clone, and some rows leave it out.

TRBJ1-1	TRBV7-2	.	.	CASSLVTGNTEAFF	TGTGCCAGCAGCTTAGTGACGGGGAACACTGAAGCTTTCTTT
TRBJ2-7	TRBV5-6	.	.	CASRGARESSYEQYF	TGTGCCAGCAGGGGGGCTAGGGAGAGCTCCTACGAGCAGTACTTC
TRBJ1-4	TRBV19	.	.	CASSIGGRIAEEKLFF	TGTGCCAGTAGTATTGGGGGGAGGATAGCTGAAGAAAAACTGTTTTTT
TRBJ2-5	TRBV5-1	.	TRBD2	CASSPGLAGGQETQYF	TGCGCCAGCAGCCCTGGACTAGCGGGAGGGCAAGAGACCCAGTACTTC
TRBJ1-2	TRBV7-2	.	TRBD1	CASSVRQGAGYTF	TGTGCCAGCAGCGTGCGACAGGGCGCTGGCTACACCTTC
TRBJ2-1	TRBV7-9	.	.	CASSPPAVFGTNEQFF	TGTGCCAGCAGCCCCCCAGCGGTTTTCGGAACGAATGAGCAGTTCTTC
TRBJ1-2	TRBV6-5	.	.	CASRVPGGYGYTF	TGTGCCAGCAGGGTACCAGGAGGCTATGGCTACACCTTC
TRBJ2-5	TRBV14	once	.	CASSQAPSETQYF	TGTGCCAGCAGCCAAGCTCCCTCAGAGACCCAGTACTTC
TRBJ2-5	TRBV18	.	TRBD2	CASSPASGWGETQYF	TGTGCCAGCTCCCCCGCTAGCGGGTGGGGTGAGACCCAGTACTTC
TRBJ2-1	TRBV10-3	.	TRBD1	CASSGTGDEVQFF	TGTGCCAGTTCGGGGACAGGGGACGAGGTGCAGTTCTTC
TRBJ1-5	TRBV15	.	.	CATSSNSNQPQHF	TGTGCCACCAGCAGCAATAGCAATCAGCCCCAGCATTTT
TRBJ2-6	TRBV28	.	TRBD1	CASSYRGMTGANVLTF	TGTGCCAGTTCTTACAGGGGGATGACTGGGGCCAACGTCCTGACTTTC
TRBJ2-7	TRBV28	.	.	CASRRAEAYEQYF	TGTGCCAGCCGCAGGGCGGAAGCCTACGAGCAGTACTTC
TRBJ1-2	TRBV28	few	TRBD1	CASSPPGQGRGYTF	TGTGCCAGCAGTCCGCCCGGACAGGGGAGGGGCTACACCTTC
TRBJ2-6	TRBV7-8	.	.	CASSLGFGGARANVLTF	TGTGCCAGCAGCTTAGGGTTTGGGGGGGCTCGGGCCAACGTCCTGACTTTC
TRBJ2-7	TRBV5-4	.	.	CASNLGGGPSYEQYF	TGTGCCAGCAACTTGGGTGGGGGCCCCTCCTACGAGCAGTACTTC
TRBJ2-1	TRBV5-5	few	TRBD2	CASSSSGGGYNEQFF	TGTGCCAGCAGCTCTAGCGGGGGAGGCTACAATGAGCAGTTCTTC
TRBJ2-1	TRBV7-2	.	TRBD2	CASSLLAGTYNEQFF	TGTGCCAGCAGCTTGTTAGCGGGGACATACAATGAGCAGTTCTTC
TRBJ2-2	TRBV28	.	TRBD2	CATRLGGARYTGELFF	TGTGCCACCCGTTTGGGAGGGGCGCGTTACACCGGGGAGCTGTTTTTT
TRBJ1-3	TRBV4-2	.	.	CASSQDLSAHTGDTIYF	TGTGCCAGCAGCCAAGATTTATCGGCCCACACCGGAGACACCATATATTTT
TRBJ2-1	TRBV28	.	TRBD2	CASSGRGRAAYNEQFF	TGTGCCAGCAGTGGGAGGGGACGGGCCGCCTACAATGAGCAGTTCTTC
TRBJ2-5	TRBV14	.	TRBD2	CASSLLAGGTETQYF	TGTGCCAGCAGCCTCCTAGCGGGAGGGACGGAGACCCAGTACTTC
TRBJ2-7	TRBV5-1	.	TRBD1	CASSLAPTGVSEQYF	TGCGCCAGCAGCTTGGCACCGACAGGGGTTAGCGAGCAGTACTTC
TRBJ1-1	TRBV24-1	few	TRBD1	CATSDPDRDEAFF	TGTGCCACCAGTGATCCTGACAGGGACGAAGCTTTCTTT
TRBJ1-1	TRBV7-9	.	.	CASSPSWASAGMNTEAFF	TGTGCCAGCAGCCCTAGCTGGGCCTCGGCGGGCATGAACACTGAAGCTTTCTTT
TRBJ1-1	TRBV15	.	.	CATSTIGTKAFF	TGTGCCACCAGCACCATCGGGACAAAAGCTTTCTTT
TRBJ1-1	TRBV7-9	.	.	CASSSRLGQANTEAFF	TGTGCCAGCAGCTCAAGGCTTGGGCAGGCGAACACTGAAGCTTTCTTT
TRBJ2-1	TRBV19	.	.	CASSIGGHWNNEQFF	TGTGCCAGTAGTATTGGGGGACACTGGAACAATGAGCAGTTCTTC
TRBJ2-3	TRBV4-2	.	TRBD1	CASSQGGGGWSTDTQYF	TGTGCCAGCAGCCAAGGAGGGGGCGGGTGGAGCACAGATACGCAGTATTTT
TRBJ2-1	TRBV6-6	.	TRBD2	CASSLRTSGRLSNEQFF	TGTGCCAGCAGTCTGCGGACTAGCGGGAGGCTTAGCAATGAGCAGTTCTTC
TRBJ2-7	TRBV5-4	.	TRBD1	CASSSLMPGQGFSYEQYF	TGTGCCAGCAGCTCCTTGATGCCGGGACAGGGATTCTCCTACGAGCAGTACTTC
TRBJ1-2	TRBV28	.	TRBD1	CASRGQASSWYGYTF	TGTGCCAGCAGGGGACAGGCCTCGTCTTGGTATGGCTACACCTTC
TRBJ1-1	TRBV3-1/TRBV3-2	.	.	CASSRLGRDTEAFF	TGTGCCAGCAGTCGTTTGGGGAGGGACACTGAAGCTTTCTTT
TRBJ2-5	TRBV10-3	.	.	CAISEFPQGAGETQYF	TGTGCCATCAGTGAGTTTCCCCAAGGGGCAGGGGAGACCCAGTACTTC
TRBJ1-6	TRBV7-2	.	.	CASSVGPGISPLHF	TGTGCCAGCAGCGTAGGACCAGGGATTTCACCCCTCCACTTT
TRBJ2-7	TRBV7-8	.	TRBD2	CASSPGLAGGFDGYEQYF	TGTGCCAGCAGCCCTGGACTAGCGGGAGGGTTTGATGGGTACGAGCAGTACTTC
TRBJ2-1	TRBV7-2	.	.	CASSLAAAGLNNEQFF	TGTGCCAGCAGCTTAGCTGCTGCGGGGCTCAACAATGAGCAGTTCTTC
TRBJ1-2	TRBV4-3	few	.	CASSHGGPNYGYTF	TGCGCCAGCAGCCACGGGGGGCCGAACTATGGCTACACCTTC
TRBJ1-1	TRBV7-8	.	.	CASSQRENTEAFF	TGTGCCAGCAGCCAAAGAGAGAACACTGAAGCTTTCTTT
TRBJ2-5	TRBV29-1	once	.	CSGGSETQYF	TGCAGCGGAGGATCAGAGACCCAGTACTTC
TRBJ1-6	TRBV5-4	.	TRBD1	CASSPGTGKNSPLHF	TGTGCCAGCAGCCCCGGGACAGGAAAGAATTCACCCCTCCACTTT
TRBJ2-7	TRBV3-1/TRBV3-2	few	.	CASSQGVGSDEQYF	TGTGCCAGCAGCCAAGGGGTGGGGAGCGACGAGCAGTACTTC
TRBJ1-6	TRBV2	.	.	CASGRINSPLHF	TGTGCCAGCGGCCGAATCAATTCACCCCTCCACTTT
TRBJ2-7	TRBV7-2	.	TRBD2	CASSLGGGLAGYKDEQYF	TGTGCCAGCAGCTTAGGGGGTGGGCTAGCGGGTTATAAAGACGAGCAGTACTTC
TRBJ1-2	TRBV7-9	.	.	CASSLGASGPHGYTF	TGTGCCAGCAGCTTAGGTGCCTCAGGGCCCCATGGCTACACCTTC
TRBJ2-7	TRBV27	.	.	CASSSQRSGGAYEQYF	TGTGCCAGCAGTTCCCAGCGTAGCGGAGGGGCATACGAGCAGTACTTC
TRBJ1-5	TRBV15	.	.	CATSRRGQPQHF	TGTGCCACCAGCAGGAGAGGACAGCCCCAGCATTTT
TRBJ2-3	TRBV9	once	.	CASRAATDTQYF	TGTGCCAGCAGGGCGGCAACAGATACGCAGTATTTT
TRBJ2-1	TRBV7-2	.	.	CASSTTRNEQFF	TGTGCCAGCAGCACTACTAGGAATGAGCAGTTCTTC
TRBJ2-3	TRBV7-3	.	.	CASSLLGGIGDTQYF	TGTGCCAGCAGCTTATTGGGGGGAATAGGCGATACGCAGTATTTT
TRBJ1-3	TRBV18	.	.	CASSPATSGNTIYF	TGTGCCAGCTCACCAGCTACCTCTGGAAACACCATATATTTT
TRBJ2-1	TRBV7-9	.	TRBD1	CASSYGTGTSSYNEQFF	TGTGCCAGCAGCTACGGGACAGGGACGAGCTCCTACAATGAGCAGTTCTTC
TRBJ1-2	TRBV5-1	once	.	CASSLDVWGENYGYTF	TGCGCCAGCAGCTTGGACGTATGGGGGGAGAACTATGGCTACACCTTC
TRBJ2-1	TRBV18	.	TRBD1	CASSPQWDKTGGEQFF	TGTGCCAGCTCACCACAATGGGACAAGACAGGGGGCGAGCAGTTCTTC
TRBJ2-7	TRBV15	.	.	CATSSPLAYEQYF	TGTGCCACCAGCAGCCCGCTAGCGTACGAGCAGTACTTC